This T cell receptor (beta chain) is from a study of blood T cell repertoires in COVID-19. Overall study: Sites across the United States, Italy and Spain contributed samples from acute and convalescent COVID-19. PBMCs, B-cell-depleted T cells, or T cells were the source of the cDNA or gDNA that made up the material.

The CDR3 has 16 residues. Trimming shortened V by 0 bases and J by 0 bases, and 9 bases separated the two germline ends. Germline V CDR1 and CDR2: MNHNS, SASEGT. As originally analysed: Amplification from reference gene primers served as the basis for estimated nucleated cell counts. Assay used: immunoSEQ multiplex PCR; TCRdb lists only in-frame clones, some missing. The DNA gave D and trimming, while V, J and clone size come from that table. The data show about 300,000 clones, 88% seen once. The chain recombines TRBV6-1 with TRBJ1-3; D ambiguous. This TCR was sampled from a man aged 18-30 years with active or convalescent COVID-19. Source material: peripheral blood. CDR3 DNA: TGTGCCAGCAGTGAAGCGGCCGTGCTCTCTGGAAACACCATATATTTT. Translating gives CASSEAAVLSGNTIYF.